The entry that follows covers one T cell receptor beta chain sequence. No antigen is known for it. This sample stems from a study of T cell repertoires in cytomegalovirus infection. Study-wide context: Indications came from public TCR beta signatures; they pointed to CMV infection and to a matching HLA type. Study-level findings and limits: The study identified carriers of CMV plus the relevant HLA from cumulative public TCR beta family frequency. Ex vivo responses were dominated by HLA-C-restricted CMV-specific TCR beta clonotypes.

Deletions cut 3 bases from V and 2 bases from J, with 10 bases between. The CDR3 spans 14 residues. In germline, CDR1 is SGHTA, CDR2 FQGNSA. TCRdb reanalysed the reads using MiXCR and keeps one entry per CDR3 protein. The table has about 230,000 distinct CDR3 sequences, 22% seen once. The sequencing sample was made of CD8+ T cells from PBMCs. V usage is TRBV7-2 and J usage is TRBJ2-5, with D possibly being TRBD2 (5 bases). This receptor was taken from a human donor in good health (CMV status not recorded). Some clones in this sample may be carry-over from other donors' samples. CDR3 nucleotide sequence: TGTGCCAGCAGCTTTAGGGAGTGTCAAGAGACCCAGTACTTC. Amino acids: CASSFRECQETQYF.